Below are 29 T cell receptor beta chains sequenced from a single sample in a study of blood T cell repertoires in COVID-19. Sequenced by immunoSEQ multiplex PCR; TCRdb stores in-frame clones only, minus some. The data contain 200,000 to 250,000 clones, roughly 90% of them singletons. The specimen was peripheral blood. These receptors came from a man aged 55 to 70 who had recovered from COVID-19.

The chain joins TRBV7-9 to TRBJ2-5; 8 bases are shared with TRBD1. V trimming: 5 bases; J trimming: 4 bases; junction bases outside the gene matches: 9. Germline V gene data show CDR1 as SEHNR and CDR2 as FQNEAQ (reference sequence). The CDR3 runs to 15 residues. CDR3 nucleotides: TGTGCCAGCAGCGGTCAGGGGGCTGGGGGAGAGACCCAGTACTTC. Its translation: CASSGQGAGGETQYF.

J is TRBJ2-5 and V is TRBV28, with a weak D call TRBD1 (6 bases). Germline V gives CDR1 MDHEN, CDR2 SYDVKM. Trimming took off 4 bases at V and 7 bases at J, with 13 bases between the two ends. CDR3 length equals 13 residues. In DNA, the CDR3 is TGTGCCAGCAGTTCCCCGACAGGAGGGACCCAGTACTTC. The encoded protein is CASSSPTGGTQYF. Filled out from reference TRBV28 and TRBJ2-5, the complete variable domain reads DVKVTQSSRYLVKRTGEKVFLECVQDMDHENMFWYRQDPGLGLRLIYFSYDVKMKEKGDIPEGYSVSREKKERFSLILESASTNQTSMYLCASSSPTGGTQYFGPGTRLLVL.

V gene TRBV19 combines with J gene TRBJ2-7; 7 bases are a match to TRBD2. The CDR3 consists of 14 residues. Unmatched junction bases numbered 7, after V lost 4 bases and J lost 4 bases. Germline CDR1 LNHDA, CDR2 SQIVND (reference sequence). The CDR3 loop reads CASSSGSGGYEQYF. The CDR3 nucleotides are TGTGCCAGTAGTAGCGGGAGCGGTGGTTACGAGCAGTACTTC. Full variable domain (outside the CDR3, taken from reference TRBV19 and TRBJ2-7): DGGITQSPKYLFRKEGQNVTLSCEQNLNHDAMYWYRQDPGQGLRLIYYSQIVNDFQKGDIAEGYSVSREKKESFPLTVTSAQKNPTAFYLCASSSGSGGYEQYFGPGTRLTVT.

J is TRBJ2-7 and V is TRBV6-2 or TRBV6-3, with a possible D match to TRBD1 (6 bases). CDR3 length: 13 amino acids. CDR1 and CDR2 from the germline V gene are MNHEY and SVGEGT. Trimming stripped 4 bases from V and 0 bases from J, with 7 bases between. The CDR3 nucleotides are TGTGCCAGCAGTTTACAGGGCTCCTACGAGCAGTACTTC. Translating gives CASSLQGSYEQYF.

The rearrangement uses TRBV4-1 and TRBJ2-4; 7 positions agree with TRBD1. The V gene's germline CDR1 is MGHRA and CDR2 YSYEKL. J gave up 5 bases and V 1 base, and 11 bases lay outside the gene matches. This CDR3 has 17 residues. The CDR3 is CASSQGRGRSSQNIQYF. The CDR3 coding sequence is TGCGCCAGCAGCCAAGGAAGGGGGCGATCTAGCCAAAACATTCAGTACTTC.

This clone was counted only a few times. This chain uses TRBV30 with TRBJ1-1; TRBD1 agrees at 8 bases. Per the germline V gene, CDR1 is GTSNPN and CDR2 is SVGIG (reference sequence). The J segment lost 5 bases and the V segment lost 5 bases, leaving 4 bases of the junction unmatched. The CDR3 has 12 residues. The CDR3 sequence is CAWGRGRTEAFF. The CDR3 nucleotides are TGTGCCTGGGGCAGGGGGCGGACTGAAGCTTTCTTT.

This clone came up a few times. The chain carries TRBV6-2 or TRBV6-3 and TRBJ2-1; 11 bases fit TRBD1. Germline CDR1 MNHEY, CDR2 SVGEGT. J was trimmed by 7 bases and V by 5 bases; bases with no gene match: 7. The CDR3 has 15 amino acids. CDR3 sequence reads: CASSPPGQGANEQFF. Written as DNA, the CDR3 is TGTGCCAGCAGTCCCCCCGGACAGGGGGCGAATGAGCAGTTCTTC.

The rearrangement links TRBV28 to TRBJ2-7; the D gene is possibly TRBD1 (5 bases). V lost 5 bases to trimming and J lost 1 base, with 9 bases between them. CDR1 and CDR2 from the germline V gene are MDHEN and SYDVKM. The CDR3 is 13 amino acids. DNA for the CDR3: TGTGCCAGCAGTAGGGGAAATTCCTACGAGCAGTACTTC. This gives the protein CASSRGNSYEQYF.

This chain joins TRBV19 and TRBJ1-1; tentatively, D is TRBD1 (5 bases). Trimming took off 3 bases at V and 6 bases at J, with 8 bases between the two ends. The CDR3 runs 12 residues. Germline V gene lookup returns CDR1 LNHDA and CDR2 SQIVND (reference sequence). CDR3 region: CASSIRGAEAFF. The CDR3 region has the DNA TGTGCCAGTAGTATCCGGGGGGCTGAAGCTTTCTTT.

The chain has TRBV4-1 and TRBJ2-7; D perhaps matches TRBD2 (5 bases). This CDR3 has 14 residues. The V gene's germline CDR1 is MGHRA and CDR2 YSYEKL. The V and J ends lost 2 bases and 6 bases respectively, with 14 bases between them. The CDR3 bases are TGCGCCAGCAGCCAACAGGACTTGAGGAGCGAGCAGTACTTC. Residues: CASSQQDLRSEQYF.

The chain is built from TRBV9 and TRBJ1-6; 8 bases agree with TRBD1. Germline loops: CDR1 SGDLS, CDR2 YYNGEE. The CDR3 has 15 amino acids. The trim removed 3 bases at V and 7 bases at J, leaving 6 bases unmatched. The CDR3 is CASSALDRGNSPLHF. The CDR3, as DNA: TGTGCCAGCAGCGCCCTCGACAGGGGCAATTCACCCCTCCACTTT.

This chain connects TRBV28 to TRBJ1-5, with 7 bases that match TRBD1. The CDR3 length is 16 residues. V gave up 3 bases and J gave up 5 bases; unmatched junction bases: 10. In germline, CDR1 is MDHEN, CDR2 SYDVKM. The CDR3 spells CASSLPPGQDDQPQHF. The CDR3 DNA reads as TGTGCCAGCAGTTTGCCCCCCGGACAGGATGATCAGCCCCAGCATTTT. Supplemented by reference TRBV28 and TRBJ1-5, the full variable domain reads DVKVTQSSRYLVKRTGEKVFLECVQDMDHENMFWYRQDPGLGLRLIYFSYDVKMKEKGDIPEGYSVSREKKERFSLILESASTNQTSMYLCASSLPPGQDDQPQHFGDGTRLSIL.

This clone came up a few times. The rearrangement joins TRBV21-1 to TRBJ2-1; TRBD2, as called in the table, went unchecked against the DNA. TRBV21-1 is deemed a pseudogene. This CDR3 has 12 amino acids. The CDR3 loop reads CASSKRDCRQFF. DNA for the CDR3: TGTGCCAGCAGCAAAAGGGACTGCCGGCAGTTCTTC.

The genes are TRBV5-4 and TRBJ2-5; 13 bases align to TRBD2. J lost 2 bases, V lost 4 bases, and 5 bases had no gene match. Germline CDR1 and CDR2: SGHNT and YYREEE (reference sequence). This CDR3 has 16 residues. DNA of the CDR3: TGTGCCAGCAGCGGAGGACTAGCGGGGGCACAAGAGACCCAGTACTTC. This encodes CASSGGLAGAQETQYF.

This CDR3 reads CASSPRGVTDTQYF. CDR3 bases: TGTGCCAGCAGCCCGCGGGGCGTCACAGATACGCAGTATTTT. The chain couples TRBV11-1 to TRBJ2-3; perhaps TRBD2 as D (6 bases). The CDR3 runs to 14 residues. Trimming removed 5 bases at V and 2 bases at J, with 11 bases between. The V gene's germline CDR1 is SGHAT and CDR2 FQDESV (reference sequence).

Here the CDR3 reads CASSIPGQGGDTQYF. The CDR3 DNA is TGTGCCAGTAGTATACCGGGGCAGGGAGGAGATACGCAGTATTTT. The chain joins TRBV19 to TRBJ2-3, with D possibly TRBD2 on 6 matching bases. Per the germline V gene, CDR1 is LNHDA and CDR2 is SQIVND (reference sequence). The CDR3 consists of 15 residues. Trimming took 2 bases from V and 5 from J, leaving 14 bases between them.

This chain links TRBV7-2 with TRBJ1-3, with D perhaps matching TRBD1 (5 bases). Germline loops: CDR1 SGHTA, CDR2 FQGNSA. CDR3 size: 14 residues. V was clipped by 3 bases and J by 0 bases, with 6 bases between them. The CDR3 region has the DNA TGTGCCAGCAGCTTGCAGGGCTCTGGAAACACCATATATTTT. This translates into CASSLQGSGNTIYF.

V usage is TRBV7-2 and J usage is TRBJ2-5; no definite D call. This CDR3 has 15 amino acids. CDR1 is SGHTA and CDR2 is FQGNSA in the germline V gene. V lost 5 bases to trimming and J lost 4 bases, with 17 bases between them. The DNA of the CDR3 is TGTGCCAGCAGCGTTTATCGCGGTGTGGGAGAGACCCAGTACTTC. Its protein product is CASSVYRGVGETQYF.

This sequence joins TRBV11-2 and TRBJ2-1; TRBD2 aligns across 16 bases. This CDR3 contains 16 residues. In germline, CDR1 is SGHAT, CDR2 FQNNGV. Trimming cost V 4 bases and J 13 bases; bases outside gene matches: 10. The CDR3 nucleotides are TGTGCCAGCAGCTCCAACCCGGGACTAGCGGGGGGGCTCCAGTTCTTC. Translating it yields CASSSNPGLAGGLQFF.

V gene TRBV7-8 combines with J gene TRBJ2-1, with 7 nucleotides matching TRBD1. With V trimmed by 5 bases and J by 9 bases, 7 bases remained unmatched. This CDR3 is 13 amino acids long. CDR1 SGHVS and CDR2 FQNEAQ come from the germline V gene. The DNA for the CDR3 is TGTGCCAGCAGCAGGGGGCAAAAAGGTGAGCAGTTCTTC. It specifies CASSRGQKGEQFF.

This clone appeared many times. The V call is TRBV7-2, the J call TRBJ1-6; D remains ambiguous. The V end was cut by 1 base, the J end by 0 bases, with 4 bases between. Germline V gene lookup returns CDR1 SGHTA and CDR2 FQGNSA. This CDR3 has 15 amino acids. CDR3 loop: CASSLESSYNSPLHF. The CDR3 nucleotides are TGTGCCAGCAGCTTAGAGAGCTCCTATAATTCACCCCTCCACTTT.

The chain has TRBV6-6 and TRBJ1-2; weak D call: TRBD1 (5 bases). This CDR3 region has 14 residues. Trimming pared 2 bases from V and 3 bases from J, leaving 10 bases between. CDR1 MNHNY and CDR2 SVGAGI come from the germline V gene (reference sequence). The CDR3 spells CASSYGGTDYGYTF. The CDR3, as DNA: TGTGCCAGCAGTTACGGGGGGACGGACTATGGCTACACCTTC.

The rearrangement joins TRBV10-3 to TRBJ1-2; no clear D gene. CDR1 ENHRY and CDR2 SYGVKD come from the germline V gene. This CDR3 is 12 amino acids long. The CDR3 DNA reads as TGTGCTTATCAAGAGGAGAGGTATGGCTACACCTTC. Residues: CAYQEERYGYTF.

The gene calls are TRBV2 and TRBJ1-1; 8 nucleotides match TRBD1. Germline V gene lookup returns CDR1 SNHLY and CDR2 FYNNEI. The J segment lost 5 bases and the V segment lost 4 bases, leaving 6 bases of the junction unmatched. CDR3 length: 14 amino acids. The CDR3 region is CASSVGQGGTEAFF. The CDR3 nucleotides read TGTGCCAGCAGTGTCGGACAGGGAGGGACTGAAGCTTTCTTT.

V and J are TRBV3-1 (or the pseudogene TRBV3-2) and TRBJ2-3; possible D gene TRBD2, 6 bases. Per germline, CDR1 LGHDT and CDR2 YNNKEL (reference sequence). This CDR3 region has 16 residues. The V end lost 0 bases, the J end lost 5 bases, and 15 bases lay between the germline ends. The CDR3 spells CASSQDSSAEGDTQYF. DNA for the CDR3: TGTGCCAGCAGCCAAGATAGCAGCGCGGAGGGAGATACGCAGTATTTT.

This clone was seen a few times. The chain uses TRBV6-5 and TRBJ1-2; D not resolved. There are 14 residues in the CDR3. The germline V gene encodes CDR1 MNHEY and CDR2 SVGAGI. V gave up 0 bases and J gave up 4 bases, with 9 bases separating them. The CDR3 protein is CASSYSGSVYGYTF. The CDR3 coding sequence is TGTGCCAGCAGTTACTCAGGCAGCGTCTATGGCTACACCTTC.

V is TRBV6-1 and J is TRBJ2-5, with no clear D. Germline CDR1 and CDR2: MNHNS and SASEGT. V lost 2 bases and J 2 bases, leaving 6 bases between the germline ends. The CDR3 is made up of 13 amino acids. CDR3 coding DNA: TGTGCCAGCAGTGAACTACTTCAAGAGACCCAGTACTTC. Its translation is CASSELLQETQYF.

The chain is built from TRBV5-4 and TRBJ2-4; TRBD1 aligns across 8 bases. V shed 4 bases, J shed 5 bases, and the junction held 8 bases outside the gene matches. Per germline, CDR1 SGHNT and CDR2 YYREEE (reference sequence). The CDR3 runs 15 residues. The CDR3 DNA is TGTGCCAGCAGCCGCTCCCAGGGACAGGAAAACATTCAGTACTTC. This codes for CASSRSQGQENIQYF.

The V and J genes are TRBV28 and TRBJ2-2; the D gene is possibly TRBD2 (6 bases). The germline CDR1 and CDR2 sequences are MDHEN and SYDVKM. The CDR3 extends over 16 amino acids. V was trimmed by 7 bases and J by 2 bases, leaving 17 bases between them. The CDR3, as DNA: TGTGCCAGCAATCGGGACTCCCCTTTAAACACCGGGGAGCTGTTTTTT. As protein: CASNRDSPLNTGELFF.